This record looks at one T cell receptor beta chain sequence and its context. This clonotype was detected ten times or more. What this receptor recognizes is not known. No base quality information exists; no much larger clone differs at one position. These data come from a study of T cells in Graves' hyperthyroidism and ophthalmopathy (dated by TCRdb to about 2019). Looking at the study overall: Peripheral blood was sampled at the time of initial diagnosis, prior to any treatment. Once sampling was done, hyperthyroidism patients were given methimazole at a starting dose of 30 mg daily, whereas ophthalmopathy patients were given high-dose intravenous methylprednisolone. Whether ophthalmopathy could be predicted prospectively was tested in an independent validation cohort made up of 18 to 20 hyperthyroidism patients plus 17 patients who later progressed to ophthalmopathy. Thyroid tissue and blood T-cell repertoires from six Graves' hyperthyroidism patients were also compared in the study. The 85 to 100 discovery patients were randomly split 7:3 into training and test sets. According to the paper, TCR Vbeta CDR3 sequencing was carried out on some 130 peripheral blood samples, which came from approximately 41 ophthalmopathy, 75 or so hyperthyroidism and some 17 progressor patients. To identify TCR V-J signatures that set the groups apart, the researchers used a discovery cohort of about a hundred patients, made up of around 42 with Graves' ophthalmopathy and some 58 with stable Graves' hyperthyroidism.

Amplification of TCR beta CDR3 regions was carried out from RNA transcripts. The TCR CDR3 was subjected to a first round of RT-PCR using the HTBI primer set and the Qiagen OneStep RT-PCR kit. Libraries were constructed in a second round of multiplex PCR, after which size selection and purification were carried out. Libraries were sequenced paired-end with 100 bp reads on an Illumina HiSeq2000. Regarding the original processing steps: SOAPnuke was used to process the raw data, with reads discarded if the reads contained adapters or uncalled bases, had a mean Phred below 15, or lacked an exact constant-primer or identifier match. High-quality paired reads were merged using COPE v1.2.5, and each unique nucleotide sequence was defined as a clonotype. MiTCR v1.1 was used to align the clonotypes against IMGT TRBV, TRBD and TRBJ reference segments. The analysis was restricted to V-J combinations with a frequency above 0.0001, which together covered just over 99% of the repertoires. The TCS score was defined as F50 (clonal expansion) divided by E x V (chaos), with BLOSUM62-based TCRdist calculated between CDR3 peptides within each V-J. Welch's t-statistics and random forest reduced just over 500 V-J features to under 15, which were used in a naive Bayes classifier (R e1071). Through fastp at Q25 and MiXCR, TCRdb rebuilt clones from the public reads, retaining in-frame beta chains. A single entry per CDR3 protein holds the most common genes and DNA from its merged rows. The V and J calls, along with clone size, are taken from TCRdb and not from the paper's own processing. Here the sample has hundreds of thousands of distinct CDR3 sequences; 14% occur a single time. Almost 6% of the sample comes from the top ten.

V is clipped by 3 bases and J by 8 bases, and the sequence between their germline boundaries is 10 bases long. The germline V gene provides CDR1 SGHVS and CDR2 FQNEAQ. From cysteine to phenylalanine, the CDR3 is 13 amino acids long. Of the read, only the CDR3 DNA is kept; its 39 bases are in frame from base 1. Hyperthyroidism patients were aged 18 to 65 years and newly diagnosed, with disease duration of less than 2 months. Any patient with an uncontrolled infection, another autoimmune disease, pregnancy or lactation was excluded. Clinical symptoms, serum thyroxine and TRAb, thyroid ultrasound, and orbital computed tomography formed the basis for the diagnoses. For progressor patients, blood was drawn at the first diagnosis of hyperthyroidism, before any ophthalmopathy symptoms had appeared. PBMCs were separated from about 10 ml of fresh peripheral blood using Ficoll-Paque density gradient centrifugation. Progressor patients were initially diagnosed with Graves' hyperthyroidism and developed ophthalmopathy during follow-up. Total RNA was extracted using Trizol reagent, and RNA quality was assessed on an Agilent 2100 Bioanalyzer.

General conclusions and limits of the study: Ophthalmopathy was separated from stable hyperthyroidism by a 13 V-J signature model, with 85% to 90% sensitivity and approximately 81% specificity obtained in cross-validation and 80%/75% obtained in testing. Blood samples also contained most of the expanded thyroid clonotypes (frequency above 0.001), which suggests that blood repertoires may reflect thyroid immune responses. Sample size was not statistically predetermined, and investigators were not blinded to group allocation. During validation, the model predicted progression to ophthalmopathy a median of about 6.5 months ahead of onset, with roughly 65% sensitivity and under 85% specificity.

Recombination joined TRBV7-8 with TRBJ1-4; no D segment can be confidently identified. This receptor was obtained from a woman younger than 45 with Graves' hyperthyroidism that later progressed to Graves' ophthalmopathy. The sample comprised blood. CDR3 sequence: CASSLGTSEKLFF. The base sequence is TGTGCCAGCAGCTTGGGCACTTCAGAAAAACTGTTTTTT.